The entry below gives a single TCR beta chain sequence along with its context. Blood CD8+ and CD4+ T cells underwent high-throughput TCR beta sequencing. Controls matched for sex and age were healthy donors. Both CD4+ and CD8+ T cells were negatively isolated, and TEMRA cells underwent FACS enrichment. This record belongs to a study of CD8 T cells in Susac syndrome. RNA amounts of about 0.45 to 1 ug underwent reverse transcription with random hexamers. Amplification of TCR beta CDR3 was carried out by immunoSEQ multiplex PCR, which covered 54 Vbeta and 13 Jbeta segments. Each CDR3 protein gets one entry after TCRdb re-called the immunoSEQ multiplex PCR reads with MiXCR. The sample carries approximately 170,000 distinct CDR3 sequences, around 92% recorded once. Germline CDR1 reads DFQATT; CDR2 reads SNEGSKA (reference sequence). V lost 0 bases, J lost 7 bases, and 21 bases lay in between. The CDR3 covers 17 residues.

This receptor was taken from a human donor in good health. The rearrangement links TRBV20-1 to TRBJ1-4, with D possibly TRBD1 on 5 matching bases. Sequenced sample: CD4+ T cells from PBMCs. CDR3 in amino acids: CSARDITPRGVGEKLFF. The CDR3 bases are TGCAGTGCTAGAGATATAACCCCTCGGGGGGTGGGTGAAAAACTGTTTTTT.